The clone carrying this TCR beta chain was counted only a few times. Antigen specificity is unknown. TCR alpha and TCR beta cDNA libraries carrying sample barcodes and UMIs were produced by 5'RACE using constant-segment primers. TCRdb called the 5' RACE reads again in MiXCR, with one record for every CDR3 protein. The repertoire includes roughly 40,000 distinct CDR3 sequences, roughly 7% of them detected once, and roughly 0.76% sits in the top ten. This specimen belongs to a study of T-cell memory formation after mild COVID-19. Study in general: For the most part, TCR clusters were specific to one donor.

The CDR3 length is 14 residues. V lost 3 bases to trimming and J lost 2 bases, with 11 bases between them. Germline V gene data show CDR1 as LNHDA and CDR2 as SQIVND (reference sequence). General study points: CD4/CD8 balance held among clones contracting day 15 to 85, and later expanders leaned CD4+. The CD4+ clones that contracted clustered mainly within CM and EM, and the CD8+ clones concentrated in EMRA.

V gene TRBV19 combines with J gene TRBJ2-7; D gene unclear. Sequences were obtained from PBMCs or a T cell subset sorted from them (not recorded which). The receptor was derived from an adult who had mild COVID-19 (a few samples of this study predate the infection). Cell type and time point are not known. CDR3 nucleotides: TGTGCCAGTAGTATCGGCGGTTCAGCCTACGAGCAGTACTTC. Translation gives CASSIGGSAYEQYF.